A selection of T cell receptor beta chains follows, all from one sample in a study of CXCR3-negative and CXCR3-positive naive CD8 T cells. TCRdb reprocessed the 5' RACE reads and reports one entry per CDR3 protein, with no DNA. The sample has about 130,000 distinct CDR3 sequences; the top ten hold roughly 0.3%. The specimen sequenced was naive CXCR3- CD8+ T cells from blood. These receptors were taken from a human donor in good health. Some clones in this sample may be carry-over from other donors' samples. The CDR3 runs from the conserved cysteine through the conserved F or W. Each record gives: V gene, J gene, CDR3 protein.

TRBV12-3/TRBV12-4,TRBJ2-3,CASSLEEHTQYF
TRBV14,TRBJ2-1,CASSHYNEQFF
TRBV21-1,TRBJ1-1,CASSKETEAFF
TRBV19,TRBJ1-1,CASSRDIENTEAFF
TRBV10-3,TRBJ1-5,CAISDVGGDQPQHF
TRBV6-5,TRBJ1-5,CASSYGTGENQPQHF
TRBV6-5,TRBJ2-7,CASTNGYRPYEQYF
TRBV28,TRBJ1-2,CASSLKAGWDYGYTF
TRBV29-1,TRBJ2-3,CSGKWDTDTQYF
TRBV7-6,TRBJ2-2,CASSSPDTGVTGELFF
TRBV2,TRBJ2-3,CASRAAPDTQYF
TRBV12-3/TRBV12-4,TRBJ2-7,CASSPGGAGGQDEQYF
TRBV4-2,TRBJ2-3,CASSQDWRGNTDTQYF
TRBV6-2/TRBV6-3,TRBJ2-7,CASTEGSSGDYSYEQYF
TRBV19,TRBJ1-5,CASSGDSNQPQHF
TRBV10-3,TRBJ1-6,CAISTPPAGADSYNSPLHF
TRBV12-3/TRBV12-4,TRBJ2-1,CASSLTSGNNEQFF
TRBV15,TRBJ2-5,CATSRERGTDRTQYF
TRBV29-1,TRBJ2-1,CSVEDPDNEQFF
TRBV7-2,TRBJ2-1,CASSLLGRTGGVNEQFF
TRBV28,TRBJ2-7,CASSFMSEQYF
TRBV9,TRBJ2-5,CASSGGSQETQYF
TRBV21-1,TRBJ2-5,CASSTWTRDAREETQYF
TRBV7-2,TRBJ2-3,CASSLLAGGLDTQYF
TRBV7-9,TRBJ2-7,CASSLVGIPYEQYF
TRBV6-5,TRBJ2-3,CASSPQADTQYF
TRBV27,TRBJ2-2,CASSLKPTGELFF
TRBV15,TRBJ1-5,CATSSWTGGPDQPQHF
TRBV14,TRBJ2-2,CASSQEWNTGELFF
TRBV29-1,TRBJ2-2,CSVESYRNTGELFF
TRBV6-1,TRBJ2-3,CASQADRTDTQYF
TRBV29-1,TRBJ2-6,CSVGPGTGGAGANVLTF
TRBV29-1,TRBJ1-1,CSAYDLRGATEAFF
TRBV29-1,TRBJ2-1,CSVDTRYSGANEQFF
TRBV7-8,TRBJ2-1,CASSLAWGEVYNEQFF
TRBV25-1,TRBJ2-7,CASSGQWPGQLSRKYF
TRBV12-3/TRBV12-4,TRBJ2-1,CASRPPLPGLTNNEQFF
TRBV29-1,TRBJ2-7,CSVEDLAEDEQYF
TRBV2,TRBJ2-2,CASRLGEANTGELFF
TRBV4-2,TRBJ2-7,CASSQDLGYEQYF
TRBV29-1,TRBJ2-7,CSVDPTGTSYEQYF
TRBV20-1,TRBJ1-6,CSARDPGTSSYNSPLHF
TRBV28,TRBJ2-7,CASSLAVPGGTNEQYF
TRBV29-1,TRBJ2-2,CSVVGDPSTGELFF
TRBV19,TRBJ2-7,CASSETGPGEQYF
TRBV7-9,TRBJ2-4,CASSNRVGQYF
TRBV28,TRBJ2-1,CASSSGLAEGSYNEQFF
TRBV29-1,TRBJ2-7,CSVVGEYEQYF
TRBV5-1,TRBJ1-2,CASSISLGWDDPNYGYTF
TRBV9,TRBJ1-2,CASSVGGGQGYGYTF
TRBV4-1,TRBJ1-2,CASSPSLGAARGYTF
TRBV29-1,TRBJ2-1,CSAVTGIGYNEQFF
TRBV4-3,TRBJ1-6,CASSLQGSYNPPLHF
TRBV4-3,TRBJ2-7,CASSQGFPSDYYEQYF
TRBV7-9,TRBJ1-2,CASSLGQGSYTF